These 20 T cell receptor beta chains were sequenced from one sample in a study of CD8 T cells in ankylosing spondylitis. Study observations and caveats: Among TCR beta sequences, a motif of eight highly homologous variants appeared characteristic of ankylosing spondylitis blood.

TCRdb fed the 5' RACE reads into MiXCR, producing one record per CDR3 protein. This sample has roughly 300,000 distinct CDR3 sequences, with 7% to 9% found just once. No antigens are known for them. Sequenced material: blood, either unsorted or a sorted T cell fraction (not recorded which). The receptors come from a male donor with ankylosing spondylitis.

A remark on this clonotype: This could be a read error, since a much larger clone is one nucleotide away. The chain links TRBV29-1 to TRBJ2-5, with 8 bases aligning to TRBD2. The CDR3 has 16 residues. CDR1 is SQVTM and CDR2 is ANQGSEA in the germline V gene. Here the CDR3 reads CSGTTGRGQTQEAQYF. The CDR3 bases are TGCAGCGGGACCACCGGGAGGGGACAAACCCAAGAGGCCCAGTACTTC. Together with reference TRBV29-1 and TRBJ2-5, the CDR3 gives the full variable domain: SAVISQKPSRDICQRGTSLTIQCQVDSQVTMMFWYRQQPGQSLTLIATANQGSEATYESGFVIDKFPISRPNLTFSTLTVSNMSPEDSSIYLCSGTTGRGQTQEAQYFGPGTRLLVL.

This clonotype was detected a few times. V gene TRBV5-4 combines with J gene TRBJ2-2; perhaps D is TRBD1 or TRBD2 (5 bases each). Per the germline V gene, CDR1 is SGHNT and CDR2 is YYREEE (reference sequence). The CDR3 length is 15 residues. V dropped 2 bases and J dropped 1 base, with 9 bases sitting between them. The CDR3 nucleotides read TGTGCCAGCAGCTTCGGGGCAGGGAACACCGGGGAGCTGTTTTTT. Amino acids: CASSFGAGNTGELFF.

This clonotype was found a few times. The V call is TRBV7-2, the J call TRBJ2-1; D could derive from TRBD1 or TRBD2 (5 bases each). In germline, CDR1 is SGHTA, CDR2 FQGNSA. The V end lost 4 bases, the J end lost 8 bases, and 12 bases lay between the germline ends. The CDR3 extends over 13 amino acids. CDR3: CASSSDRDDEQFF. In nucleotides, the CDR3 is TGTGCCAGCAGCTCCGACCGGGACGATGAGCAGTTCTTC.

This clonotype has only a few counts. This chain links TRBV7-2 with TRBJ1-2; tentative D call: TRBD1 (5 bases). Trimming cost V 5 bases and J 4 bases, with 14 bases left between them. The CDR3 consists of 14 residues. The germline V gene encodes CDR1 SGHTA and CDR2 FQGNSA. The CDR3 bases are TGTGCCAGCAGCCCGTCAGGGCTGAGCTATGGCTACACCTTC. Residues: CASSPSGLSYGYTF.

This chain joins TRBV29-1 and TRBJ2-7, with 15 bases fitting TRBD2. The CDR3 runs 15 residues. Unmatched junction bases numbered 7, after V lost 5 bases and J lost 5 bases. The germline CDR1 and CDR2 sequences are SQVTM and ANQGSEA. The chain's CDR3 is CSVPRTSGRGDEQYF. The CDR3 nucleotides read TGCAGCGTTCCTCGGACTAGCGGGAGGGGTGACGAGCAGTACTTC.

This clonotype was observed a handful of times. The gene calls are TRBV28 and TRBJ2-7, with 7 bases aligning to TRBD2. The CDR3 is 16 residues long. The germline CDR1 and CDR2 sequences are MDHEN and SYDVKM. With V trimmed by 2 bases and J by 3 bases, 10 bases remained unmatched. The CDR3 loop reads CASSLAKSGMDYEQYF. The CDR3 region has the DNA TGTGCCAGCAGTTTAGCAAAAAGCGGGATGGACTACGAGCAGTACTTC.

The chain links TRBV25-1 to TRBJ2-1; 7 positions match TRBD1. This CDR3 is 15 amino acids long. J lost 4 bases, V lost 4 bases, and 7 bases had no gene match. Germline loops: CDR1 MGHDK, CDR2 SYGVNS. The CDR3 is CASSGRDRGYNEQFF. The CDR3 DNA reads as TGTGCCAGCAGTGGCCGGGACAGAGGATACAATGAGCAGTTCTTC.

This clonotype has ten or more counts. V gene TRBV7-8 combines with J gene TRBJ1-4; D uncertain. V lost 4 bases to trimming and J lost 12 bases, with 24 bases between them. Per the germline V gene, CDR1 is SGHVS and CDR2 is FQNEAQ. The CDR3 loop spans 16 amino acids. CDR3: CASSYRLTGQDDELFF. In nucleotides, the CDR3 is TGTGCCAGCAGCTACCGTCTCACCGGGCAGGATGATGAACTGTTTTTT.

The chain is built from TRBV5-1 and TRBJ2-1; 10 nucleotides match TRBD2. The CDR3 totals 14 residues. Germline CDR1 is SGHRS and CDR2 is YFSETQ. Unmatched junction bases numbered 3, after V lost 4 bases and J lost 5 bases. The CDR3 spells CASSEGLANNEQFF. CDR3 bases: TGCGCCAGCAGCGAGGGACTAGCGAACAATGAGCAGTTCTTC.

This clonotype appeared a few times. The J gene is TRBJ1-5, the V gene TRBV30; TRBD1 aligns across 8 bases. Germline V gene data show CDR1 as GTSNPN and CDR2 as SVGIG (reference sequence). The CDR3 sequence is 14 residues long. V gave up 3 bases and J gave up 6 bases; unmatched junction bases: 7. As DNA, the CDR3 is TGTGCCTGGAGCCCCGACAGGGGAGGTCAGCCCCAGCATTTT. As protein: CAWSPDRGGQPQHF.

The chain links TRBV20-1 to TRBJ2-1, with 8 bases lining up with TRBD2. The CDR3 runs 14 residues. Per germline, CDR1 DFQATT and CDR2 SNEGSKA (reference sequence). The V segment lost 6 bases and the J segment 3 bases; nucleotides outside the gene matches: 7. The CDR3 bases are TGCAGTGCGCGGGGGGCGGGCGTCTACAATGAGCAGTTCTTC. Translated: CSARGAGVYNEQFF.

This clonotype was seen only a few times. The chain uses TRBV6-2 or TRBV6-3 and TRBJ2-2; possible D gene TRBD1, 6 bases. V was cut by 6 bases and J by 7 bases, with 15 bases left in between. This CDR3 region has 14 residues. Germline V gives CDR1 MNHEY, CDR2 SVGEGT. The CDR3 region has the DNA TGTGCCAGCAGACCACAGGGTCGGAACGGGGAGCTGTTTTTT. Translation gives CASRPQGRNGELFF.

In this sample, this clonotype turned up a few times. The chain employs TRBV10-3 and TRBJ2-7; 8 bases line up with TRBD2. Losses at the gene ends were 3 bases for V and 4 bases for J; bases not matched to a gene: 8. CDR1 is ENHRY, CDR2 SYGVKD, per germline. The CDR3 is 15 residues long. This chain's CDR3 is CAISDVSGSFYEQYF. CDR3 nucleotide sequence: TGTGCCATCAGTGATGTCAGCGGGAGTTTTTACGAGCAGTACTTC.

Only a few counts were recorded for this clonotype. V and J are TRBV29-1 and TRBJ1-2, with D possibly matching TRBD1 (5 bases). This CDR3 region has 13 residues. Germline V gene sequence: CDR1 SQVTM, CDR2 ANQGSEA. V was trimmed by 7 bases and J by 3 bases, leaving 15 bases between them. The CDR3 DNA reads TGCAGCGGAACTCTTGGCAGGGACTATGGCTACACCTTC. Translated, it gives CSGTLGRDYGYTF. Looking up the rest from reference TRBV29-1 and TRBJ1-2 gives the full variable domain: SAVISQKPSRDICQRGTSLTIQCQVDSQVTMMFWYRQQPGQSLTLIATANQGSEATYESGFVIDKFPISRPNLTFSTLTVSNMSPEDSSIYLCSGTLGRDYGYTFGSGTRLTVV.

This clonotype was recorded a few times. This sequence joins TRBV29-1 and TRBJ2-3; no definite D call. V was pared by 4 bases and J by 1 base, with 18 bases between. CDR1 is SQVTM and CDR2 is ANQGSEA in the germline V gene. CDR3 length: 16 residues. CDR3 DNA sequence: TGCAGCGTTGTGAGGTCCCCCTGGAGTCGCACAGATACGCAGTATTTT. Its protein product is CSVVRSPWSRTDTQYF.

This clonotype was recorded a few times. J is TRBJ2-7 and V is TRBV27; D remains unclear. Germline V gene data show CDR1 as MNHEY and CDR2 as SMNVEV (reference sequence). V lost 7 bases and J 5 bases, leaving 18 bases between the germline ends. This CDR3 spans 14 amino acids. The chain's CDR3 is CASKPPGRSNEQYF. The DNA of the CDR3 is TGTGCCAGCAAACCGCCAGGCCGCTCGAACGAGCAGTACTTC.

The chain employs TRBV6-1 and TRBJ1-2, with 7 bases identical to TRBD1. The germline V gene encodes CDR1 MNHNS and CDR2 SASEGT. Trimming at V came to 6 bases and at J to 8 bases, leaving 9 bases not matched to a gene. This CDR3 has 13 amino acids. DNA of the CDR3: TGTGCCAGCAGGACGACAGGGACAAGAGGCTACACCTTC. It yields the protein CASRTTGTRGYTF.

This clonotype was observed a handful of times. CDR3 nucleotides: TGTGCCACCAGCAGAGATTCCTACCCTCATGAGCAGTTCTTC. Protein product: CATSRDSYPHEQFF. This chain links TRBV15 with TRBJ2-1; D remains unclear. Between the trimmed V and J ends, which lost 0 bases and 8 bases, there was a span of 11 bases. This CDR3 has 14 residues. Germline CDR1 reads LNHNV; CDR2 reads YYDKDF (reference sequence).

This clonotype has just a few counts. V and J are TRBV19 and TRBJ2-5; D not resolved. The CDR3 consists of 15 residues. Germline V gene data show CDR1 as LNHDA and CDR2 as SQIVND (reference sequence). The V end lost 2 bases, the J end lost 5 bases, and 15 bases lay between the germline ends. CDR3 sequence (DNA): TGTGCCAGTAGTATATCCTCGGTCCGGCGGGAGACCCAGTACTTC. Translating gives CASSISSVRRETQYF.

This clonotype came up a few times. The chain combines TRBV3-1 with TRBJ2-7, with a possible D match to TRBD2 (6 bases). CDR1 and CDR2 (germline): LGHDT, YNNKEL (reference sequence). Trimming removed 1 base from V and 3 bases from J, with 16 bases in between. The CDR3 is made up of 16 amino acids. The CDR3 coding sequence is TGTGCCAGCAGCCAAGTACCTCCGGGGGTAGGCTACGAGCAGTACTTC. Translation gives CASSQVPPGVGYEQYF.